Listed below are T cell receptor beta chains from one sample, sequenced in a study of shared clonotypes between healthy human individuals. Using immunoSEQ multiplex PCR, the repertoire was profiled, and TCRdb retains in-frame clones only, with some absent. The sample consists of some 1 million clones, under 80% of them appearing once. The sample comprised memory CD4+ T cells sorted from blood. These TCRs come from a man younger than 35 in good health. The CDR3 runs from the conserved cysteine through the conserved F or W. A D gene is named only where the DNA matches it firmly. Not all rows give a size; the values are once, few, many and, for expanded clones, a class.

d_call: TRBD2; j_call: TRBJ2-1; clone_size: .; v_call: TRBV9; cdr3_aa: CASSASGGSSYNEQFF; cdr3_nt: TGTGCCAGCAGCGCCTCGGGGGGGAGCTCCTACAATGAGCAGTTCTTC
d_call: .; j_call: TRBJ2-3; clone_size: .; v_call: TRBV6-1; cdr3_aa: CASRGMADTQYF; cdr3_nt: TGTGCCAGCCGGGGTATGGCGGATACGCAGTATTTT
d_call: .; j_call: TRBJ2-2; clone_size: .; v_call: TRBV27; cdr3_aa: CASSAQVTGELFF; cdr3_nt: TGTGCCAGCAGTGCACAGGTGACCGGGGAGCTGTTTTTT
d_call: TRBD1; j_call: TRBJ1-6; clone_size: .; v_call: TRBV7-2; cdr3_aa: CASSLGGQGISPLHF; cdr3_nt: TGTGCCAGCAGCTTAGGGGGACAGGGTATTTCACCCCTCCACTTT
d_call: .; j_call: TRBJ2-3; clone_size: .; v_call: TRBV27; cdr3_aa: CASSLGRPTDTQYF; cdr3_nt: TGTGCCAGCAGTTTAGGCAGACCCACAGATACGCAGTATTTT
d_call: .; j_call: TRBJ2-3; clone_size: .; v_call: TRBV19; cdr3_aa: CASKKGGTDTQYF; cdr3_nt: TGTGCCAGTAAGAAAGGGGGCACAGATACGCAGTATTTT
d_call: TRBD1; j_call: TRBJ2-1; clone_size: .; v_call: TRBV11-2; cdr3_aa: CASRPGTGGSSYNEQFF; cdr3_nt: TGTGCCAGCCGCCCCGGGACAGGGGGGAGCTCCTACAATGAGCAGTTCTTC
d_call: .; j_call: TRBJ1-3; clone_size: .; v_call: TRBV4-1; cdr3_aa: CASSQEGAGNTIYF; cdr3_nt: TGCGCCAGCAGCCAAGAGGGGGCAGGAAACACCATATATTTT
d_call: .; j_call: TRBJ1-1; clone_size: few; v_call: TRBV11-1; cdr3_aa: CASTQDGTSREAFF; cdr3_nt: TGTGCCAGCACCCAAGATGGGACATCCCGCGAAGCTTTCTTT
d_call: TRBD2; j_call: TRBJ2-1; clone_size: .; v_call: TRBV7-8; cdr3_aa: CASSWRVAGGSYNEQFF; cdr3_nt: TGTGCCAGCAGCTGGCGAGTGGCGGGGGGCTCCTACAATGAGCAGTTCTTC
d_call: .; j_call: TRBJ2-7; clone_size: .; v_call: TRBV5-1; cdr3_aa: CASSLEDTTYEQYF; cdr3_nt: TGCGCCAGCAGCTTAGAGGACACCACCTACGAGCAGTACTTC
d_call: .; j_call: TRBJ2-2; clone_size: .; v_call: TRBV5-4; cdr3_aa: CASSLKGDTGELFF; cdr3_nt: TGTGCCAGCAGCTTGAAAGGGGACACCGGGGAGCTGTTTTTT
d_call: .; j_call: TRBJ2-7; clone_size: .; v_call: TRBV2; cdr3_aa: CASSDGSGQTYEQYF; cdr3_nt: TGTGCCAGCAGTGATGGAAGCGGGCAAACCTACGAGCAGTACTTC
d_call: .; j_call: TRBJ2-3; clone_size: few; v_call: TRBV30; cdr3_aa: CACSFGRDTQYF; cdr3_nt: TGTGCCTGTTCTTTCGGTAGAGATACGCAGTATTTT
d_call: TRBD1; j_call: TRBJ1-2; clone_size: .; v_call: TRBV30; cdr3_aa: CAINGRGDYGYTF; cdr3_nt: TGTGCCATAAACGGCAGGGGGGACTATGGCTACACCTTC
d_call: .; j_call: TRBJ1-1; clone_size: few; v_call: TRBV10-2; cdr3_aa: CARDDRTNWTEAFF; cdr3_nt: TGCGCCAGGGATGACCGGACAAATTGGACTGAAGCTTTCTTT
d_call: .; j_call: TRBJ1-4; clone_size: .; v_call: TRBV9; cdr3_aa: CASSAGTRVTEKLFF; cdr3_nt: TGTGCCAGCAGCGCCGGGACACGGGTGACGGAAAAACTGTTTTTT
d_call: .; j_call: TRBJ1-6; clone_size: .; v_call: TRBV6-1; cdr3_aa: CASSFRDGTNSPLHF; cdr3_nt: TGTGCCAGCAGTTTCCGGGACGGGACTAATTCACCCCTCCACTTT
d_call: TRBD2; j_call: TRBJ2-7; clone_size: .; v_call: TRBV30; cdr3_aa: CAWYPGTSGRAYEQYF; cdr3_nt: TGTGCCTGGTACCCTGGGACTAGCGGGAGAGCTTACGAGCAGTACTTC
d_call: .; j_call: TRBJ1-2; clone_size: .; v_call: TRBV6-5; cdr3_aa: CASSYSGTAANYGYTF; cdr3_nt: TGTGCCAGCAGTTACTCCGGGACGGCCGCTAACTATGGCTACACCTTC
d_call: TRBD2; j_call: TRBJ2-1; clone_size: .; v_call: TRBV18; cdr3_aa: CASSPGLAGVTYNEQFF; cdr3_nt: TGTGCCAGCTCGCCGGGACTAGCGGGGGTTACCTACAATGAGCAGTTCTTC
d_call: TRBD1; j_call: TRBJ1-1; clone_size: .; v_call: TRBV19; cdr3_aa: CASLDGTGVTGTEAFF; cdr3_nt: TGTGCCAGTCTAGACGGGACAGGGGTTACGGGCACTGAAGCTTTCTTT
d_call: .; j_call: TRBJ2-1; clone_size: once; v_call: TRBV18; cdr3_aa: CASSYLVGVNEQFF; cdr3_nt: TGTGCCAGCTCATACCTAGTTGGTGTAAATGAGCAGTTCTTC
d_call: .; j_call: TRBJ1-2; clone_size: .; v_call: TRBV14; cdr3_aa: CASSQASYGYTF; cdr3_nt: TGTGCCAGCAGCCAGGCGTCCTATGGCTACACCTTC
d_call: .; j_call: TRBJ1-2; clone_size: once; v_call: TRBV28; cdr3_aa: CASSFRAARGYTF; cdr3_nt: TGTGCCAGCAGTTTTAGGGCCGCGAGGGGCTACACCTTC
d_call: TRBD1; j_call: TRBJ1-6; clone_size: .; v_call: TRBV2; cdr3_aa: CASGDRSSYNSPLHF; cdr3_nt: TGTGCCAGCGGGGACAGGAGCTCCTATAATTCACCCCTCCACTTT
d_call: TRBD1; j_call: TRBJ2-5; clone_size: .; v_call: TRBV6-5; cdr3_aa: CASSSRTGEETQYF; cdr3_nt: TGTGCCAGCAGTTCCCGGACAGGGGAAGAGACCCAGTACTTC
d_call: .; j_call: TRBJ1-2; clone_size: .; v_call: TRBV30; cdr3_aa: CAWSGGAYGYTF; cdr3_nt: TGTGCCTGGAGTGGGGGGGCCTATGGCTACACCTTC
d_call: .; j_call: TRBJ1-1; clone_size: .; v_call: TRBV6-1; cdr3_aa: CASSRDTEAFF; cdr3_nt: TGTGCCAGCAGTAGGGATACTGAAGCTTTCTTT
d_call: .; j_call: TRBJ1-2; clone_size: .; v_call: TRBV2; cdr3_aa: CASQKGGSSEGYTF; cdr3_nt: TGTGCCAGCCAGAAGGGGGGCTCGTCGGAAGGCTACACCTTC
d_call: TRBD1; j_call: TRBJ1-1; clone_size: .; v_call: TRBV27; cdr3_aa: CASRRQGDTEAFF; cdr3_nt: TGTGCCAGCAGGAGACAGGGCGACACTGAAGCTTTCTTT
d_call: .; j_call: TRBJ1-1; clone_size: .; v_call: TRBV7-2; cdr3_aa: CASSLLGGNTEAFF; cdr3_nt: TGTGCCAGCAGCTTATTAGGTGGGAACACTGAAGCTTTCTTT
d_call: .; j_call: TRBJ1-6; clone_size: .; v_call: TRBV2; cdr3_aa: CASSAEGTYNSPLHF; cdr3_nt: TGTGCCAGCAGTGCAGAGGGGACCTATAATTCACCCCTCCACTTT